The clone carrying this T cell receptor (beta chain) was counted a few times. Its specificity is unknown. The sample comes from a study of early T cells in non-severe SARS-CoV-2 infection. Study at large: The chains were unpaired, and the sequenced material was bulk RNA from unsorted whole blood.

As part of library construction, unique molecular identifiers were attached to individual cDNA molecules. TCRdb used MiXCR to reprocess the 5' RACE reads, holding one entry per CDR3 protein. The sample has roughly 61,000 distinct CDR3 sequences, over 7.5% seen once. V lost 6 bases, J lost 9 bases, and 13 bases stayed unmatched. The CDR3 runs 14 residues. The germline gives CDR1 MNHNS, CDR2 SASEGT. Findings and limits, study-wide: VDJdb matching favored anti-spike CD8 responses, missing private and CD4 specificities.

The source of this sequence is an adult who was a healthcare worker with PCR-confirmed SARS-CoV-2 infection or an uninfected control (not recorded which). The V gene is TRBV6-1, the J gene TRBJ2-7, with 8 bases aligning to TRBD1. The sample was whole blood. The CDR3 is CASRSPGQAMRQYF. As DNA, the CDR3 is TGTGCCAGCAGAAGTCCGGGACAGGCGATGCGGCAGTACTTC.